These 30 T cell receptor beta chains originate from one sample sequenced in a study of blood T cells in healthy people across ages. Together with a sample-barcoded 5' primer, a J-beta primer mix was included in a second PCR lasting roughly 7 to 11 cycles. A single record per CDR3 protein comes from TCRdb applying MiXCR to the 5' RACE reads. The sample has approximately 690,000 distinct CDR3 sequences; around 54% are singletons. Sequenced sample: blood. Receptors were obtained from a man aged 60 to 75 in good health.

Here the CDR3 reads CASGRMGSFTDTQYF. CDR3 DNA sequence: TGTGCCAGCGGCCGGATGGGATCTTTCACAGATACGCAGTATTTT. The rearrangement uses TRBV6-5 and TRBJ2-3; D call uncertain. V lost 8 bases and J 2 bases, leaving 17 bases between the germline ends. Germline CDR1 and CDR2: MNHEY and SVGAGI. CDR3 length: 15 residues.

The chain employs TRBV21-1 and TRBJ1-1; the D call in the table, TRBD1, was not verified against the DNA. TRBV21-1 is annotated as a pseudogene. The CDR3 contains 16 residues. CDR3 DNA: TGTGCCAGCAGCAAAACCCCCGACAGACGGAACACTGAAGCTTTCTTT. Protein sequence: CASSKTPDRRNTEAFF.

The rearrangement joins TRBV29-1 to TRBJ2-1, with 8 bases fitting TRBD1. The CDR3 contains 16 residues. V trimming: 0 bases; J trimming: 4 bases; junction bases outside the gene matches: 8. Germline values: CDR1 SQVTM, CDR2 ANQGSEA. The CDR3 nucleotides are TGCAGCGTTGAAGAGAGGGGGACAGGTCTTTACAATGAGCAGTTCTTC. This encodes CSVEERGTGLYNEQFF.

There are a few counts of this clonotype. CDR3 DNA: TGTGCCAGCAGTCGGACACACAACTACGAGCAGTACTTC. It encodes CASSRTHNYEQYF. This chain uses TRBV12-3 or TRBV12-4 with TRBJ2-7; weak D call: TRBD1 (5 bases). This CDR3 comprises 13 residues. V lost 5 bases and J lost 3, with 11 bases in between.

The chain links TRBV4-1 to TRBJ1-2; 9 bases line up with TRBD1. The ends lost 1 base at V and 3 bases at J; junction bases unmatched: 3. Germline assignment: CDR1 MGHRA and CDR2 YSYEKL. The CDR3 sequence is 15 residues long. The CDR3 spells CASSQVGQGYYGYTF. CDR3 sequence (DNA): TGCGCCAGCAGCCAAGTCGGACAGGGGTACTATGGCTACACCTTC.

The chain combines TRBV20-1 with TRBJ1-2; D uncertain. V shed 1 base and J shed 0 bases, with 6 bases lying between them. There are 13 residues in the CDR3. In germline, CDR1 is DFQATT, CDR2 SNEGSKA (reference sequence). In DNA form, the CDR3 reads TGCAGTGCTAGAGTACAGCCTAACTATGGCTACACCTTC. Protein: CSARVQPNYGYTF.

As regards this clonotype: Sequence at one end of the junction differs from germline and may be a read error. This chain links TRBV20-1 with TRBJ1-4; D is ambiguous. The germline gives CDR1 DFQATT, CDR2 SNEGSKA (reference sequence). This CDR3 has 13 residues. The CDR3 bases are TGCAGCGCTAGAGGCCAACGGGAGGAAAAACTGTTTTTT. Its translation is CSARGQREEKLFF.

This chain uses TRBV18 with TRBJ1-2, with 7 bases fitting TRBD1. CDR1 and CDR2 (germline): KGHSH, LQKENI. The V segment lost 3 bases and the J segment 0 bases; nucleotides outside the gene matches: 10. The CDR3 runs 17 residues. CDR3 coding DNA: TGTGCCAGCTCACCCTCTGGGCGACAGGGTACTAACTATGGCTACACCTTC. Translating it yields CASSPSGRQGTNYGYTF.

This clonotype was recorded a few times. V and J are TRBV6-5 and TRBJ2-4, with 7 bases fitting TRBD1. J lost 7 bases, V lost 3 bases, and 6 bases had no gene match. Germline V gene lookup returns CDR1 MNHEY and CDR2 SVGAGI. The CDR3 loop spans 14 amino acids. CDR3 amino acids: CASSYNRDSNIQYF. The CDR3 coding sequence is TGTGCCAGCAGTTATAACCGGGACAGCAACATTCAGTACTTC.

In this sample, this clonotype turned up many times. V usage is TRBV13 and J usage is TRBJ2-3; D is unclear. The CDR3 has 14 residues. The V end lost 5 bases, the J end lost 5 bases, and 14 bases lay between the germline ends. Germline V gene sequence: CDR1 PRHDT, CDR2 FYEKMQ (reference sequence). DNA of the CDR3: TGTGCCAGCAGCCCCCCTCCCCTGGGAGATACGCAGTATTTT. Translating it yields CASSPPPLGDTQYF.

The rearrangement links TRBV3-1 to TRBJ2-4; D is ambiguous. Germline V CDR1 and CDR2: LGHDT, YNNKEL (reference sequence). The CDR3 runs to 18 residues. Trimming removed 1 base from V and 0 bases from J, with 16 bases in between. The CDR3 region is CASSQGGVADLAKNIQYF. The DNA for the CDR3 is TGTGCCAGCAGCCAAGGAGGTGTCGCAGACCTAGCCAAAAACATTCAGTACTTC.

About this clonotype: At one of its ends the junction is not consistent with the germline gene, which may arise from a read error. The chain couples TRBV15 to TRBJ1-5; D is unresolved. Germline CDR1 and CDR2: LNHNV and YYDKDF (reference sequence). The CDR3 runs to 14 residues. The CDR3 bases are TGTGCCACCAGCGGAGAGGGCCGCGATCAGCCCCAGCATTTT. Translating it yields CATSGEGRDQPQHF.

This clonotype was seen a single time. V gene TRBV5-1 combines with J gene TRBJ2-1; D perhaps matches TRBD1 (6 bases). The germline gives CDR1 SGHRS, CDR2 YFSETQ. This CDR3 is built from 14 residues. Trimming removed 3 bases from V and 2 bases from J, with 9 bases in between. The CDR3 protein is CASSSQGPYNEQFF. The CDR3 DNA reads TGCGCCAGCAGCTCTCAGGGGCCCTACAATGAGCAGTTCTTC.

The rearrangement links TRBV7-2 to TRBJ2-1; TRBD1 agrees at 11 bases. Germline CDR1 and CDR2: SGHTA and FQGNSA. The CDR3 spans 17 residues. With 3 bases clipped from V and 4 bases from J, the junction kept 8 bases outside the gene matches. The CDR3, as DNA: TGTGCCAGCAGCTTGGCCGGGACAGGGGGGGATTACAATGAGCAGTTCTTC. This translates into CASSLAGTGGDYNEQFF.

DNA for the CDR3: TGCAGTGCTAGGAAAGGCAACCAAGAGACCCAGTACTTC. Translating it yields CSARKGNQETQYF. The rearrangement uses TRBV20-1 and TRBJ2-5; D ambiguous. The CDR3 totals 13 residues. V was clipped by 3 bases and J by 0 bases, with 8 bases between them. Germline CDR1 reads DFQATT; CDR2 reads SNEGSKA (reference sequence).

The CDR3 sequence: CASSLGLTNQPQHF. The DNA of the CDR3 is TGTGCCAGCAGCCTAGGACTGACGAATCAGCCCCAGCATTTT. The V gene is TRBV5-8, the J gene TRBJ1-5; no definite D call. Trimming removed 4 bases at V and 4 bases at J, with 12 bases between. Germline CDR1 and CDR2: SGHTS and YDEGEE. The CDR3 has 14 residues.

The V and J genes are TRBV5-1 and TRBJ2-3; D gene ambiguous. This CDR3 spans 13 amino acids. Trimming removed 0 bases at V and 5 bases at J, with 7 bases between. Looked up from germline, CDR1 is SGHRS and CDR2 is YFSETQ. The CDR3, as DNA: TGCGCCAGCAGCTTGGAAGGCGAAGATACGCAGTATTTT. This translates into CASSLEGEDTQYF.

This chain links TRBV9 with TRBJ2-3, with 8 bases matching TRBD2. CDR3 length: 17 residues. In germline, CDR1 is SGDLS, CDR2 YYNGEE. The trim removed 2 bases at V and 4 bases at J, leaving 12 bases unmatched. CDR3 amino acids: CASSVSFSGGGSDTQYF. The CDR3 DNA sequence: TGTGCCAGCAGCGTTTCTTTCAGCGGGGGAGGGTCAGATACGCAGTATTTT.

This sequence joins TRBV29-1 and TRBJ1-1; 9 bases match TRBD1. The ends lost 5 bases at V and 0 bases at J; junction bases unmatched: 4. The CDR3 covers 14 residues. Germline-derived CDR1 and CDR2 are SQVTM and ANQGSEA. The CDR3 loop reads CSVYRTGVNTEAFF. As DNA, the CDR3 is TGCAGCGTTTACCGGACAGGGGTGAACACTGAAGCTTTCTTT.

This clonotype appeared a single time. The rearrangement links TRBV6-1 to TRBJ2-2; 8 nucleotides agree with TRBD1. The CDR3 is 18 residues long. Germline V CDR1 and CDR2: MNHNS, SASEGT. With 2 bases clipped from V and 2 bases from J, the junction kept 10 bases outside the gene matches. The DNA for the CDR3 is TGTGCCAGCAGTGAAAGATTTTCAGGGACAGGTAACACCGGGGAGCTGTTTTTT. Protein: CASSERFSGTGNTGELFF.

V is TRBV11-2 and J is TRBJ2-7; no clear D gene. With 0 bases removed from V and 2 bases from J, the gap between germline ends came to 11 bases. This CDR3 has 15 residues. CDR1 is SGHAT, CDR2 FQNNGV, per germline. This chain's CDR3 is CASSLDEAGPYEQYF. The CDR3 nucleotides are TGTGCCAGCAGCTTAGATGAGGCCGGTCCCTACGAGCAGTACTTC.

J is TRBJ1-6 and V is TRBV28; no clear D gene. The V gene lost 6 bases and the J gene lost 11 bases, with 17 bases spanning the gap. The CDR3 covers 14 residues. Germline V CDR1 and CDR2: MDHEN, SYDVKM. CDR3 in DNA: TGTGCCAGCAGACAAAGGAGGGTACCGACACCCCTCCACTTT. Amino acids: CASRQRRVPTPLHF.

CDR3 region: CASSLDSEQFF. The CDR3 nucleotides are TGCGCCAGCAGCTTGGACTCGGAGCAGTTCTTC. The V and J genes are TRBV5-1 and TRBJ2-1; D is unresolved. The CDR3 runs 11 residues. Germline V lookup: CDR1 SGHRS, CDR2 YFSETQ. The germline V and J ends were trimmed by 0 bases and 10 bases, with 5 bases remaining between them.

This rearrangement joins TRBV9 to TRBJ2-5, with 8 bases identical to TRBD1. Matching the DNA end better, TRBJ2-7 makes the J call doubtful. Germline CDR1 SGDLS, CDR2 YYNGEE. The CDR3 is 15 amino acids. The CDR3 is CASSVEGTGPYEQYF. DNA for the CDR3: TGTGCCAGCAGCGTAGAAGGGACAGGCCCCTACGAGCAGTACTTC.

To note about this clonotype: One end of the junction varies from germline; a read error may be responsible. The V and J genes are TRBV12-3 or TRBV12-4 and TRBJ1-5; tentative D call: TRBD1 (5 bases). The CDR3 consists of 14 residues. CDR3 sequence (DNA): TGCGCCAGCAGTGACAGCCGTCCGCGTCAGCCCCAGCATTTT. Encoded protein: CASSDSRPRQPQHF.

The chain recombines TRBV5-1 with TRBJ2-1; 11 bases agree with TRBD2. Losses at the gene ends were 3 bases for V and 10 bases for J; bases not matched to a gene: 9. Germline V lookup: CDR1 SGHRS, CDR2 YFSETQ. The CDR3 covers 15 residues. CDR3 protein: CASSSTSGATGEQFF. CDR3 bases: TGCGCCAGCAGCTCGACTAGCGGGGCCACCGGGGAGCAGTTCTTC.

This clonotype was recorded many times. The chain combines TRBV18 with TRBJ2-5; 7 positions agree with TRBD2. This CDR3 is built from 13 residues. In germline, CDR1 is KGHSH, CDR2 LQKENI. V shed 8 bases and J 5 bases; nucleotides not matched to a gene: 8. As DNA, the CDR3 is TGTGCCAGCAGTCCCAGCGGGGAGGAGACCCAGTACTTC. Translation: CASSPSGEETQYF.

The rearrangement uses TRBV6-6 and TRBJ1-5; possibly TRBD1 for D (6 bases). V was trimmed by 2 bases and J by 5 bases, leaving 13 bases between them. Germline values: CDR1 MNHNY, CDR2 SVGAGI (reference sequence). There are 15 residues in the CDR3. The CDR3 here is CASSYGREGDQPQHF. DNA for the CDR3: TGTGCCAGCAGTTACGGGAGGGAGGGGGATCAGCCCCAGCATTTT.

The V and J genes are TRBV12-3 or TRBV12-4 and TRBJ2-1; weak D call: TRBD2 (5 bases). Trimming stripped 1 base from V and 6 bases from J, with 13 bases between. The CDR3 runs to 15 residues. The CDR3 coding sequence is TGTGCCAGCAGTTTAGGAGGTCTTCGGGGCAATGAGCAGTTCTTC. Translated: CASSLGGLRGNEQFF.

Here the CDR3 reads CASSDASYEQYF. CDR3 nucleotides: TGCGCCAGCAGTGACGCCTCCTACGAGCAGTACTTC. The rearrangement joins TRBV10-2 to TRBJ2-7; D is uncertain. This CDR3 is built from 12 residues. CDR1 is WSHSY, CDR2 SAAADI, per germline. V gave up 3 bases and J gave up 0 bases, with 3 bases separating them.